These 32 T cell receptor beta chains were all obtained from the same sample, sequenced in a study of blood T cell dynamics during melanoma immunotherapy. The time point: week 3, after first cycle of checkpoint inhibitor. The table came from immunoSEQ multiplex PCR; TCRdb's copy has only in-frame clones and leaves some out. The table shows around 1,000 clones, with roughly nine tenths occurring only once. The starting material was effector memory CD8+ T cells from blood, obtained from a patient treated with checkpoint blockade. These receptors originate from a human donor with melanoma.

The chain links TRBV28 to TRBJ2-2; tentative D call: TRBD1 (5 bases). Germline V gene data show CDR1 as MDHEN and CDR2 as SYDVKM. Trimming removed 5 bases at V and 4 bases at J, with 14 bases between. This CDR3 region has 15 residues. The CDR3 is CASSGANPGTGELFF. CDR3 coding DNA: TGTGCCAGCAGTGGGGCTAATCCGGGCACCGGGGAGCTGTTTTTT.

This clone was observed once. The V gene is TRBV5-1, the J gene TRBJ2-7; TRBD1 matches at 8 bases. CDR1 and CDR2 (germline): SGHRS, YFSETQ. The CDR3 has 15 residues. Trimming at V came to 4 bases and at J to 2 bases, leaving 8 bases not matched to a gene. The CDR3 sequence: CASSPGQGGTYEQYF. CDR3 sequence (DNA): TGCGCCAGCAGCCCCGGACAGGGTGGAACCTACGAGCAGTACTTC.

This clone appeared a few times. V usage is TRBV5-4 and J usage is TRBJ1-5; 9 nucleotides align to TRBD1. CDR1 is SGHNT and CDR2 is YYREEE in the germline V gene (reference sequence). Trimming took 2 bases from V and 6 from J; bases not matched to a gene: 3. This CDR3 region has 14 residues. In DNA, the CDR3 is TGTGCCAGCAGCTTACAGGGGGCTGGTCAGCCCCAGCATTTT. Residues: CASSLQGAGQPQHF.

V gene TRBV7-2 combines with J gene TRBJ2-2; D ambiguous. This CDR3 has 16 amino acids. Germline V gene lookup returns CDR1 SGHTA and CDR2 FQGNSA. Trimming pared 5 bases from V and 2 bases from J, leaving 15 bases between. CDR3 amino acids: CASSHTSLTNTGELFF. In DNA, the CDR3 is TGTGCCAGCAGCCACACGTCTCTAACAAACACCGGGGAGCTGTTTTTT.

The CDR3 DNA sequence: TGTGCCTGGAGTGTATGGGAGACCCAGTACTTC. The encoded protein is CAWSVWETQYF. The rearrangement links TRBV30 to TRBJ2-5; D is undetermined. This CDR3 has 11 residues. Trimming cost V 0 bases and J 5 bases, with 4 bases left between them. Per germline, CDR1 GTSNPN and CDR2 SVGIG (reference sequence).

The J gene is TRBJ2-2, the V gene TRBV10-3, with no clear D. In germline, CDR1 is ENHRY, CDR2 SYGVKD. V was cut by 8 bases and J by 4 bases, with 8 bases left in between. The CDR3 length is 12 residues. The CDR3 region is CAIGWSTGELFF. The CDR3, as DNA: TGTGCCATCGGCTGGTCCACCGGGGAGCTGTTTTTT.

The chain is built from TRBV27 and TRBJ2-7; no firm D call. Germline assignment: CDR1 MNHEY and CDR2 SMNVEV (reference sequence). The CDR3 extends over 16 amino acids. Between the trimmed V and J ends, which lost 0 bases and 1 base, there was a span of 13 bases. This CDR3 reads CASSLSYLPQSYEQYF. In DNA form, the CDR3 reads TGTGCCAGCAGTTTATCCTATTTGCCACAGTCCTACGAGCAGTACTTC.

In nucleotides, the CDR3 is TGCGCCAGCAGCCTCCCCCCCGGGACAGGGCCCGATACGCAGTATTTT. Residues: CASSLPPGTGPDTQYF. V usage is TRBV4-1 and J usage is TRBJ2-3; 9 bases fit TRBD1. Germline-derived CDR1 and CDR2 are MGHRA and YSYEKL. The CDR3 is 16 residues long. With 4 bases clipped from V and 6 bases from J, the junction kept 11 bases outside the gene matches.

The genes are TRBV27 and TRBJ2-7; 10 bases agree with TRBD2. CDR1 and CDR2 from the germline V gene are MNHEY and SMNVEV (reference sequence). The length of the CDR3 is 15 residues. Trimming at V came to 5 bases and at J to 7 bases, leaving 11 bases not matched to a gene. The CDR3, as DNA: TGTGCCAGCAGTCTAACAGCGGGAGGGCTCGGGGAGCAGTACTTC. This translates into CASSLTAGGLGEQYF.

V gene TRBV7-9 combines with J gene TRBJ2-1, with 7 bases lining up with TRBD1. The CDR3 has 14 amino acids. Looked up from germline, CDR1 is SEHNR and CDR2 is FQNEAQ (reference sequence). After removal of 4 bases from V and 4 bases from J, the junction contained 4 bases not matched to a gene. In nucleotides, the CDR3 is TGTGCCAGCAGCTCCAGGGACAGATACAATGAGCAGTTCTTC. This gives the protein CASSSRDRYNEQFF.

The rearrangement uses TRBV7-9 and TRBJ2-7, with TRBD1 as a possible D gene (5 bases). The V gene lost 1 base and the J gene lost 0 bases, with 10 bases spanning the gap. Germline V gene data show CDR1 as SEHNR and CDR2 as FQNEAQ (reference sequence). The CDR3 length is 15 residues. The CDR3 loop is CASSLVQGPSYEQYF. The CDR3 coding sequence is TGTGCCAGCAGCTTAGTCCAGGGCCCCTCCTACGAGCAGTACTTC.

The chain links TRBV5-6 to TRBJ2-3; D gene unclear. Germline V lookup: CDR1 SGHDT, CDR2 YYEEEE. Trimming shortened V by 0 bases and J by 0 bases, and 5 bases separated the two germline ends. CDR3 length equals 14 residues. CDR3 residues: CASSLGSSTDTQYF. CDR3 nucleotide sequence: TGTGCCAGCAGCTTGGGTTCGAGCACAGATACGCAGTATTTT.

This clone was seen a few times. V is TRBV15 and J is TRBJ2-7; D remains unclear. Germline CDR1 is LNHNV and CDR2 is YYDKDF (reference sequence). This CDR3 region has 12 residues. The V gene lost 0 bases and the J gene lost 3 bases, with 3 bases spanning the gap. This CDR3 is CATSRDHYEQYF. CDR3 nucleotide sequence: TGTGCCACCAGCAGAGATCACTACGAGCAGTACTTC.

The chain couples TRBV19 to TRBJ2-5; D is ambiguous. The CDR3 covers 13 residues. Trimming took 5 bases from V and 2 from J, leaving 9 bases between them. Looked up from germline, CDR1 is LNHDA and CDR2 is SQIVND (reference sequence). The CDR3 DNA reads TGTGCCAGTAGTTTCCGTGGGCAAGAGACCCAGTACTTC. Translation: CASSFRGQETQYF.

In this sample, this clone turned up a few times. This chain's CDR3 is CASSLGSGSYNEQFF. The CDR3 bases are TGTGCCAGCAGTTTAGGTAGCGGTAGCTACAATGAGCAGTTCTTC. V is TRBV27 and J is TRBJ2-1, with a possible D match to TRBD2 (6 bases). CDR3 length equals 15 residues. V was shortened by 2 bases and J by 3 bases, with 11 bases between the two germline ends. From germline, CDR1 is MNHEY and CDR2 SMNVEV (reference sequence).

This chain connects TRBV5-1 to TRBJ1-1, with D perhaps matching TRBD1 (5 bases). V dropped 1 base and J dropped 0 bases, with 13 bases sitting between them. In germline, CDR1 is SGHRS, CDR2 YFSETQ. The CDR3 contains 16 residues. The CDR3 nucleotides are TGCGCCAGCAGCTTGTCAGGGCCCCCGATGAACACTGAAGCTTTCTTT. It is translated as CASSLSGPPMNTEAFF.

The chain joins TRBV28 to TRBJ2-7; D is unresolved. The CDR3 extends over 14 amino acids. Trimming took 6 bases from V and 3 from J, leaving 15 bases between them. Germline CDR1 is MDHEN and CDR2 is SYDVKM. CDR3 coding DNA: TGTGCCAGCAGCTATACCGGACCTTACTACGAGCAGTACTTC. It specifies CASSYTGPYYEQYF.

The chain joins TRBV19 to TRBJ2-2; unclear D gene. Trimming shortened V by 11 bases and J by 1 base, and 11 bases separated the two germline ends. The V gene's germline CDR1 is LNHDA and CDR2 SQIVND (reference sequence). The CDR3 covers 13 residues. In DNA, the CDR3 is TGTGCCGGGAAGATCGAGAACACCGGGGAGCTGTTTTTT. This encodes CAGKIENTGELFF.

The chain combines TRBV4-1 with TRBJ2-7; a weak D match, TRBD1 (6 bases). V gave up 2 bases and J gave up 5 bases, with 10 bases separating them. CDR3 length equals 13 residues. Per the germline V gene, CDR1 is MGHRA and CDR2 is YSYEKL. CDR3 sequence: CASSQTGSDEQYF. The CDR3, as DNA: TGCGCCAGCAGCCAAACAGGGTCCGACGAGCAGTACTTC.

The chain recombines TRBV16 with TRBJ2-3, with D unresolved. The CDR3 is 16 residues long. Per germline, CDR1 KGHSY and CDR2 FQNENV. Trimming left V 0 bases short and J 2 bases short, with 12 bases between. The CDR3 is CASSQSGIVSTDTQYF. The CDR3 DNA sequence: TGTGCCAGCAGCCAATCAGGAATAGTATCCACAGATACGCAGTATTTT.

The chain combines TRBV19 with TRBJ2-7; 9 bases are a match to TRBD1. Trimming took 5 bases from V and 3 from J; bases not matched to a gene: 14. CDR1 and CDR2 from the germline V gene are LNHDA and SQIVND (reference sequence). This CDR3 region has 17 residues. The CDR3 loop is CASSPGQGGMKSYEQYF. As DNA, the CDR3 is TGTGCCAGTAGTCCGGGACAGGGCGGAATGAAAAGCTACGAGCAGTACTTC. The whole variable domain, filled in from reference TRBV19 and TRBJ2-7, reads DGGITQSPKYLFRKEGQNVTLSCEQNLNHDAMYWYRQDPGQGLRLIYYSQIVNDFQKGDIAEGYSVSREKKESFPLTVTSAQKNPTAFYLCASSPGQGGMKSYEQYFGPGTRLTVT.

The chain is built from TRBV6-1 and TRBJ1-1; the D gene is possibly TRBD1 (6 bases). Germline-derived CDR1 and CDR2 are MNHNS and SASEGT. CDR3 size: 14 residues. With 3 bases removed from V and 4 bases from J, the gap between germline ends came to 12 bases. The CDR3 here is CASSDPGAGTEAFF. As DNA, the CDR3 is TGTGCCAGCAGTGACCCAGGGGCTGGCACTGAAGCTTTCTTT.

The genes are TRBV29-1 and TRBJ2-7; D is possibly TRBD1 (6 bases). Trimming stripped 4 bases from V and 1 base from J, with 11 bases between. There are 13 residues in the CDR3. The germline V gene has CDR1 SQVTM and CDR2 ANQGSEA. The CDR3 loop is CSVGAGVSYEQYF. For the CDR3, the DNA is TGCAGCGTTGGGGCAGGGGTTTCCTACGAGCAGTACTTC.

This clone was seen once. The chain uses TRBV7-6 and TRBJ2-3, with 7 bases matching TRBD2. This CDR3 region has 15 residues. Trimming cost V 1 base and J 2 bases; bases outside gene matches: 3. Per germline, CDR1 SGHVS and CDR2 FNYEAQ. This CDR3 is CASSLVLADTDTQYF. The DNA of the CDR3 is TGTGCCAGCAGCTTAGTGCTAGCGGACACAGATACGCAGTATTTT.

This sequence joins TRBV5-1 and TRBJ1-1; D not resolved. The CDR3 has 13 amino acids. CDR1 and CDR2 from the germline V gene are SGHRS and YFSETQ. Trimming took 0 bases from V and 3 from J, leaving 6 bases between them. The CDR3 coding sequence is TGCGCCAGCAGCTTGGCGCAGGACACTGAAGCTTTCTTT. The encoded protein is CASSLAQDTEAFF.

In DNA, the CDR3 is TGTGCCAGCAGTTTCGGCAGGCGGACCTACAATGAGCAGTTCTTC. Translating it yields CASSFGRRTYNEQFF. The genes are TRBV28 and TRBJ2-1; D gene ambiguous. The CDR3 runs 15 residues. Between the trimmed V and J ends, which lost 3 bases and 2 bases, there was a span of 11 bases. The germline V gene encodes CDR1 MDHEN and CDR2 SYDVKM.

This clone showed up just once. The chain links TRBV6-1 to TRBJ2-7, with D perhaps assigned TRBD1 or TRBD2 (5 bases each). Germline values: CDR1 MNHNS, CDR2 SASEGT. Trimming cost V 1 base and J 1 base, with 14 bases left between them. The CDR3 consists of 16 residues. Here the CDR3 reads CASSEGPGLASYEQYF. CDR3 DNA: TGTGCCAGCAGTGAAGGCCCGGGGCTCGCGTCCTACGAGCAGTACTTC.

This clone showed up just once. V gene TRBV7-2 combines with J gene TRBJ2-7, with 7 bases aligning to TRBD2. The CDR3 runs 14 residues. The V gene end was trimmed by 1 base and the J gene end by 2 bases; junction bases not matched to a gene: 2. In germline, CDR1 is SGHTA, CDR2 FQGNSA. The CDR3 DNA reads as TGTGCCAGCAGCTTAGAGCGGGGACCCTACGAGCAGTACTTC. It is translated as CASSLERGPYEQYF.

The V gene is TRBV7-8, the J gene TRBJ1-1; perhaps TRBD1 as D (6 bases). Germline assignment: CDR1 SGHVS and CDR2 FQNEAQ. The V gene lost 0 bases and the J gene lost 10 bases, with 18 bases spanning the gap. CDR3 length: 15 amino acids. CDR3 sequence reads: CASSLATGALPGAFF. DNA of the CDR3: TGTGCCAGCAGCTTAGCGACGGGGGCGCTTCCCGGAGCTTTCTTT.

The rearrangement links TRBV28 to TRBJ2-1; 8 positions match TRBD2. This CDR3 has 14 residues. V was clipped by 6 bases and J by 6 bases; unmatched bases: 7. The germline CDR1 and CDR2 sequences are MDHEN and SYDVKM. The CDR3 protein is CASSPGGIINEQFF. CDR3 DNA sequence: TGTGCCAGCAGCCCGGGAGGGATCATCAATGAGCAGTTCTTC.

The chain couples TRBV14 to TRBJ2-1; the match to TRBD2 covers 9 bases. The V gene's germline CDR1 is SGHDN and CDR2 FVKESK. This CDR3 is 17 amino acids long. Germline trimming cut 1 base from V and 4 bases from J; bases unmatched to any gene: 8. The CDR3 protein is CASSQGPGLAYYNEQFF. The CDR3 DNA reads TGTGCCAGCAGCCAAGGACCAGGACTAGCGTATTACAATGAGCAGTTCTTC.

J is TRBJ2-3 and V is TRBV9; D possibly corresponds to TRBD2 (5 bases). Trimming removed 3 bases from V and 11 bases from J, with 10 bases in between. Germline V lookup: CDR1 SGDLS, CDR2 YYNGEE. This CDR3 comprises 11 residues. The CDR3 here is CASSDPRGQYF. CDR3 sequence (DNA): TGTGCCAGCAGCGACCCTCGGGGGCAGTATTTT. The full variable domain, its missing parts supplied by reference TRBV9 and TRBJ2-3, is DSGVTQTPKHLITATGQRVTLRCSPRSGDLSVYWYQQSLDQGLQFLIQYYNGEERAKGNILERFSAQQFPDLHSELNLSSLELGDSALYFCASSDPRGQYFGPGTRLTVL.